The 5 T cell receptor beta chains presented below share a single source sample, sequenced in a study of cytomegalovirus exposure and HLA in healthy donors. The PCR was carried out with 60 Vbeta primers and 13 Jbeta primers. Using immunoSEQ multiplex PCR, the repertoire was profiled, and TCRdb retains in-frame clones only, with some absent. The sample lists some 85,000 clones, 60% to 85% occurring once. Sequencing used PBMCs. The receptors derive from a man between 18 and 29 years old in good health and CMV-seropositive.

V and J are TRBV6-1 and TRBJ2-2; possible D gene TRBD2, 6 bases. This CDR3 contains 14 residues. The germline gives CDR1 MNHNS, CDR2 SASEGT. V lost 6 bases and J 4 bases, leaving 12 bases between the germline ends. The CDR3 DNA follows: TGTGCCAGCAGGGGGGGTCAGGTCACCGGGGAGCTGTTTTTT. Translation gives CASRGGQVTGELFF.

This clone was observed a handful of times. The V and J genes are TRBV6-1 and TRBJ2-5; D is perhaps TRBD2 (5 bases). The CDR3 has 16 residues. Looked up from germline, CDR1 is MNHNS and CDR2 is SASEGT. The ends were cut back, 3 bases at V and 2 bases at J, with 16 bases in the middle. CDR3 in DNA: TGTGCCAGCAGTGACCTAACTAGTGCGTATCAAGAGACCCAGTACTTC. Protein: CASSDLTSAYQETQYF.

The chain employs TRBV4-2 and TRBJ2-1; the D is unclear. Trimming shortened V by 0 bases and J by 7 bases, and 10 bases separated the two germline ends. The germline V gene encodes CDR1 LGHNA and CDR2 YNFKEQ. The length of the CDR3 is 14 residues. CDR3: CASSQDDNGNEQFF. The DNA of the CDR3 is TGTGCCAGCAGCCAAGATGATAACGGTAATGAGCAGTTCTTC.

The chain recombines TRBV4-1 with TRBJ1-3; TRBD1 matches 7 bases. CDR1 and CDR2 from the germline V gene are MGHRA and YSYEKL. V shed 1 base and J 8 bases; nucleotides not matched to a gene: 11. This CDR3 contains 16 residues. CDR3 bases: TGCGCCAGCAGCCAAGCAGGGGGTCGGCTCCGGGACACCATATATTTT. Its protein product is CASSQAGGRLRDTIYF.

In DNA form, the CDR3 reads TGTGCCACCAGCCCAGGTTATTGGGACAGGGCCTCTGGCTCTGGAAACACCATATATTTT. Translating it yields CATSPGYWDRASGSGNTIYF. The chain joins TRBV15 to TRBJ1-3, with 9 bases matching TRBD1. The V gene's germline CDR1 is LNHNV and CDR2 YYDKDF (reference sequence). With V trimmed by 5 bases and J by 0 bases, 17 bases remained unmatched. This CDR3 comprises 20 residues.